This T cell receptor beta chain was observed in a study of cytomegalovirus exposure and HLA in healthy donors. The PCR ran on 60 Vbeta and 13 Jbeta primers. The repertoire was sequenced with immunoSEQ multiplex PCR; TCRdb's copy has only in-frame clones and lacks some. The table lists under 150,000 clones, 68% of them singletons. CDR3 size: 15 residues. V gave up 5 bases and J gave up 0 bases, with 13 bases separating them. CDR1 is MDHEN and CDR2 is SYDVKM in the germline V gene. The TCR originated in a man in his 60s in good health and CMV-seronegative. This sequence joins TRBV28 and TRBJ1-1; no firm D call. The specimen sequenced was PBMCs. CDR3 sequence reads: CASSPQEIMNTEAFF. As DNA, the CDR3 is TGTGCCAGCAGTCCCCAGGAAATCATGAACACTGAAGCTTTCTTT.